A selection of T cell receptor beta chains follows, all from one sample in a study of CD8 T cells in Susac syndrome. TCRdb redid the calling of the immunoSEQ multiplex PCR reads with MiXCR, one entry per CDR3 protein. Seen here are some 130,000 distinct CDR3 sequences, roughly 94% observed once, and the top ten hold 0.1% to 0.15%. Sequencing was performed on CD4+ T cells from PBMCs. These receptors were taken from a human donor with multiple sclerosis. Both conserved end residues are part of each CDR3. Each record gives: J gene, D gene, V gene, CDR3 protein. The D gene is left open where the match is weak.

j_call: TRBJ1-5; d_call: -; v_call: TRBV3-1; cdr3_aa: CASSQDLTPYQPQHF
j_call: TRBJ2-5; d_call: TRBD2; v_call: TRBV10-3; cdr3_aa: CAISEGLAGGETQYF
j_call: TRBJ2-1; d_call: -; v_call: TRBV29-1; cdr3_aa: CSVDRLSSYNEQFF
j_call: TRBJ1-1; d_call: -; v_call: TRBV6-6; cdr3_aa: CASSLNGEAFF
j_call: TRBJ2-3; d_call: TRBD2; v_call: TRBV7-2; cdr3_aa: CASSLGLAGSTDTQYF
j_call: TRBJ2-7; d_call: -; v_call: TRBV27; cdr3_aa: CASSLTFSYEQYF
j_call: TRBJ1-5; d_call: -; v_call: TRBV19; cdr3_aa: CASSIMALPNQPQHF
j_call: TRBJ2-7; d_call: -; v_call: TRBV21-1; cdr3_aa: CASSKARGRHEQYF
j_call: TRBJ1-1; d_call: -; v_call: TRBV11-2; cdr3_aa: CASSLRGYEAFF
j_call: TRBJ1-1; d_call: -; v_call: TRBV6-5; cdr3_aa: CASRTTQNTEAFF